The clone carrying this T cell receptor (beta chain) was seen only once. Its antigen remains unidentified. The source of the sample is a study of CD8 T cells in Susac syndrome. Regarding the study as a whole: It was acknowledged in the study that its TCR sequencing and HLA analysis involved a relatively small number of individuals.

RNA amounts of roughly 0.45 to 1 ug underwent reverse transcription with random hexamers. The TCR beta CDR3 was amplified by immunoSEQ multiplex PCR across 54 Vbeta, 13 Jbeta. TCRdb processed the immunoSEQ multiplex PCR reads anew with MiXCR; each CDR3 protein has one entry. The table shows about 130,000 distinct CDR3 sequences, with about 90% occurring only once. Multiple sclerosis controls were treatment-naive patients with stable or active relapsing-remitting disease. This CDR3 is built from 14 residues. Germline V gives CDR1 SGHVS, CDR2 FQNEAQ. Trimming took off 1 base at V and 5 bases at J, with 9 bases between the two ends.

This rearrangement joins TRBV7-8 to TRBJ1-5; tentatively, D is TRBD1 (5 bases). This TCR derives from a human donor with multiple sclerosis. The material sequenced was CD8+ T cells from PBMCs. In DNA, the CDR3 is TGTGCCAGCAGCTTAGTGGACAATCATCAGCCCCAGCATTTT. It specifies CASSLVDNHQPQHF.